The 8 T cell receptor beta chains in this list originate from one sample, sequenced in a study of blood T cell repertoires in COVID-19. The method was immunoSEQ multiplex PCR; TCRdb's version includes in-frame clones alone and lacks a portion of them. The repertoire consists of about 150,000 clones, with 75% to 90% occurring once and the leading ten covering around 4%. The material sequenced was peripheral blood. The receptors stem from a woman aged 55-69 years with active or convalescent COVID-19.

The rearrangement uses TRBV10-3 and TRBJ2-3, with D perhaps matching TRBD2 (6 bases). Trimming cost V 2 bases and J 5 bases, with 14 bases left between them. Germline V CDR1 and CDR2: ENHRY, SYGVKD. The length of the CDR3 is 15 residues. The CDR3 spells CAISEGGRGLDTQYF. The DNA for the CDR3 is TGTGCCATCAGTGAGGGAGGGCGGGGCCTAGATACGCAGTATTTT.

The CDR3 nucleotides are TGCGCCAGCAGTTCGGGCGGGGCGAAGAACACTGAAGCTTTCTTT. As protein: CASSSGGAKNTEAFF. The rearrangement uses TRBV5-1 and TRBJ1-1; D may be TRBD1 (5 bases). This CDR3 has 15 amino acids. Trimming removed 5 bases from V and 1 base from J, with 15 bases in between. The germline CDR1 and CDR2 sequences are SGHRS and YFSETQ.

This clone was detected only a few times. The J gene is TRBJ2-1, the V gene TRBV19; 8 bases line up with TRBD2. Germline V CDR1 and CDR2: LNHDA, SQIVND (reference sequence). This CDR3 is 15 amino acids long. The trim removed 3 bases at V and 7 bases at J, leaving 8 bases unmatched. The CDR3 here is CASSISAGVGNEQFF. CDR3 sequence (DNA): TGTGCCAGTAGTATTTCAGCGGGGGTCGGTAATGAGCAGTTCTTC.

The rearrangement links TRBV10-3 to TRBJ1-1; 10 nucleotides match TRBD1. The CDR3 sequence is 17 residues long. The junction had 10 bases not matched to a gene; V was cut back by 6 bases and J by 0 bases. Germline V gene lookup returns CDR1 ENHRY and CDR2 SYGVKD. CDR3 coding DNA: TGTGCCATCAGCAAAGACAGGGGGCGTTCAGTGAACACTGAAGCTTTCTTT. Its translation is CAISKDRGRSVNTEAFF.

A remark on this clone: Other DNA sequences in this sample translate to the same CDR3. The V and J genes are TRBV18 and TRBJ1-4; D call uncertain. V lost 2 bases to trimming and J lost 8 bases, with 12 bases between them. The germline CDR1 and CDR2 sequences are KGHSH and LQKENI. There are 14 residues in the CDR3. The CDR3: CASSPGGYGEKLFF. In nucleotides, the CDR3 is TGTGCCAGCTCACCAGGAGGTTACGGCGAAAAACTGTTTTTT.

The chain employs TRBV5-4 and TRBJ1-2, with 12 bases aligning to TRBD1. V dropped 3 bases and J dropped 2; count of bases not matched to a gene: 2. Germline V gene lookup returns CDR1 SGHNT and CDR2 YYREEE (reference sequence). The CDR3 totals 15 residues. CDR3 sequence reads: CASSWGTGGNYGYTF. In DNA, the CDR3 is TGTGCCAGCAGCTGGGGGACAGGGGGCAACTATGGCTACACCTTC.

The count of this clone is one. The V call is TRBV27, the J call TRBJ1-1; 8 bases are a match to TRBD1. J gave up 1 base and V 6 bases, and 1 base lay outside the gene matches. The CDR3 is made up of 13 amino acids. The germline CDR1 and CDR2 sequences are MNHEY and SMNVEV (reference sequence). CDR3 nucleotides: TGTGCCAGCAGAGGGACAGGGAACACTGAAGCTTTCTTT. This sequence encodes CASRGTGNTEAFF.

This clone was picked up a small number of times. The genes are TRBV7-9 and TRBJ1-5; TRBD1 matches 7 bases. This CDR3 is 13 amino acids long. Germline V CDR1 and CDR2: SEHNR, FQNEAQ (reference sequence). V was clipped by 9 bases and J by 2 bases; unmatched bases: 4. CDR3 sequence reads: CASGTGGNQPQHF. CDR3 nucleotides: TGTGCCAGTGGTACAGGGGGCAATCAGCCCCAGCATTTT.